This TCR beta chain was recovered during a study of shared clonotypes between healthy human individuals. CD45RO negativity and positive selection for CCR7 defined naive CD8 cells, a population that excluded terminally differentiated effector memory CD45RA+ cells. Trimming left V 8 bases short and J 4 bases short, with 2 bases between. Germline V gene lookup returns CDR1 MGHDK and CDR2 SYGVNS. The CDR3 is made up of 9 amino acids. Overall study results and limits: Against clonotypes common to all four donors, non-shared ones had lower generation probabilities. Clonotype sharing levels among donors were expected to vary with sequencing depth. Estimated richness values were generally larger in naive subsets than in memory subsets.

With respect to this clone: As yet, its antigen is unknown. Other DNA sequences from this sample encode an identical CDR3 as well.

The assay was run at deep level. Produced via immunoSEQ multiplex PCR; TCRdb's table is partial and in-frame only. The sample has some 2,000,000 clones, approximately 94% seen once. The sample was naive CD8+ T cells sorted from blood. The chain is built from TRBV25-1 and TRBJ2-5; D ambiguous. The TCR was taken from a man between 18 and 35 years old in good health. The CDR3 region has the DNA TGTGCCAGCGGAGAGACCCAGTACTTC. This translates into CASGETQYF.